Below are 2 T cell receptor beta chains sequenced from a single sample in a study of T cells in Graves' hyperthyroidism and ophthalmopathy. It was RNA transcripts that yielded the amplified TCR beta CDR3 regions. The study used the HTBI primer set for a first-round RT-PCR of the TCR CDR3. One entry per CDR3 protein results from TCRdb running MiXCR on the multiplex PCR reads. The sample has more than 600,000 distinct CDR3 sequences, roughly 15% seen once. Sequencing was done on a sample of blood. The receptors come from a man between 18 and 35 years old with Graves' hyperthyroidism.

This clonotype was detected ten times or more. The chain joins TRBV11-2 to TRBJ2-1; 7 bases match TRBD2. The CDR3 is 16 residues long. J lost 1 base, V lost 5 bases, and 8 bases had no gene match. Germline-derived CDR1 and CDR2 are SGHAT and FQNNGV. The CDR3 nucleotides are TGTGCCAGCAGCCCAACTCTAGCGGATTCCTACAATGAGCAGTTCTTC. Protein product: CASSPTLADSYNEQFF. The whole variable domain, filled in from reference TRBV11-2 and TRBJ2-1, reads EAGVAQSPRYKIIEKRQSVAFWCNPISGHATLYWYQQILGQGPKLLIQFQNNGVVDDSQLPKDRFSAERLKGVDSTLKIQPAKLEDSAVYLCASSPTLADSYNEQFFGPGTRLTVL.

This clonotype has a handful of counts. V is TRBV19 and J is TRBJ1-1; 7 bases agree with TRBD1. The CDR3 covers 14 residues. The J segment lost 4 bases and the V segment lost 5 bases, leaving 7 bases of the junction unmatched. Germline loops: CDR1 LNHDA, CDR2 SQIVND (reference sequence). The CDR3 reads CASSHRGQSTEAFF. CDR3 in DNA: TGTGCCAGTAGTCACAGGGGCCAGTCCACTGAAGCTTTCTTT.